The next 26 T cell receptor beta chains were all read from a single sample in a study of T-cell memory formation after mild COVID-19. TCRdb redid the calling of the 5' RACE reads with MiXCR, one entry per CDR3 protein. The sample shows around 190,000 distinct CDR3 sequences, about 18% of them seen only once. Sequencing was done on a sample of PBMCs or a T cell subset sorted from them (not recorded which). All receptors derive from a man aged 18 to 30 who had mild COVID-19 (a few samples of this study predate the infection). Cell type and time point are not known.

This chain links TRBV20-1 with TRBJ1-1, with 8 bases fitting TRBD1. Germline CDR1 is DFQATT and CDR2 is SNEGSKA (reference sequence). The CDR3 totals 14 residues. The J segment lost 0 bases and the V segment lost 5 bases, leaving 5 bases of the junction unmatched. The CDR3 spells CSAPPGGLNTEAFF. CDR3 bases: TGCAGTGCTCCCCCAGGGGGCTTGAACACTGAAGCTTTCTTT.

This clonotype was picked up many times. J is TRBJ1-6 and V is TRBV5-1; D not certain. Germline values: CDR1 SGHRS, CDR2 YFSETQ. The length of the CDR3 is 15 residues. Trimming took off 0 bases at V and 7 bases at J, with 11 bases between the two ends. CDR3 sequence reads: CASSLVSPGNSPLHF. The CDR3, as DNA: TGCGCCAGCAGCTTGGTCTCTCCGGGAAATTCACCCCTCCACTTT. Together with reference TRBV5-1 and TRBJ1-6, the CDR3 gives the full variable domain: KAGVTQTPRYLIKTRGQQVTLSCSPISGHRSVSWYQQTPGQGLQFLFEYFSETQRNKGNFPGRFSGRQFSNSRSEMNVSTLELGDSALYLCASSLVSPGNSPLHFGNGTRLTVT.

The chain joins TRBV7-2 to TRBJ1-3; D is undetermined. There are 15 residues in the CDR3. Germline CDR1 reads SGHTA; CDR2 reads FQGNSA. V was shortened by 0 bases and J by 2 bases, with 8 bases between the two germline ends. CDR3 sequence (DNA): TGTGCCAGCAGCTTAGCGCCACTGACTGGAAACACCATATATTTT. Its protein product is CASSLAPLTGNTIYF.

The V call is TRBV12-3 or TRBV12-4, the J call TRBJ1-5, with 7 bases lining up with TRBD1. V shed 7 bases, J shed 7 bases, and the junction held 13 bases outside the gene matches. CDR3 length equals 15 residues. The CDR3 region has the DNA TGTGCCAGCACTATTGGTGACAGGGATGAGCAGCCCCAGCATTTT. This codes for CASTIGDRDEQPQHF.

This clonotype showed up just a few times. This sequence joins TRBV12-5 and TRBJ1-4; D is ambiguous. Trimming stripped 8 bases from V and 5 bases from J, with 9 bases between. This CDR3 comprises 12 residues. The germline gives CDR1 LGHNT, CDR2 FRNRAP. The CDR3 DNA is TGTGCTAGTATCGCGGGGAATGAAAAACTGTTTTTT. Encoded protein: CASIAGNEKLFF.

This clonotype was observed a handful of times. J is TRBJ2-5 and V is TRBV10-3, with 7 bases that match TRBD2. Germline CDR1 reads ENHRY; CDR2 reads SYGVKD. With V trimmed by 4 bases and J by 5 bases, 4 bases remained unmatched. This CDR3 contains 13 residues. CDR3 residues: CAISASGRETQYF. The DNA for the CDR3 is TGTGCCATCAGTGCATCCGGGAGGGAGACCCAGTACTTC.

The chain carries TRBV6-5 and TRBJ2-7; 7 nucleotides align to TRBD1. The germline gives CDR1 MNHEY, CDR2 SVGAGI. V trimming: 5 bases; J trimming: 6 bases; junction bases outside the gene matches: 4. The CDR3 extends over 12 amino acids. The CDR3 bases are TGTGCCAGCAGTAGGCCAGGGGGCGAGCAGTACGTC. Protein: CASSRPGGEQYV.

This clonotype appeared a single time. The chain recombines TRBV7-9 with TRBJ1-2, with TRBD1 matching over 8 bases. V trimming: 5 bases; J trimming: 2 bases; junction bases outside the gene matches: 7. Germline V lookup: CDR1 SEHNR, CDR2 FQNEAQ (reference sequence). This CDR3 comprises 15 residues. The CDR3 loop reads CASSNPGGGNYGYTF. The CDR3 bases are TGTGCCAGCAGCAACCCAGGGGGCGGAAACTATGGCTACACCTTC.

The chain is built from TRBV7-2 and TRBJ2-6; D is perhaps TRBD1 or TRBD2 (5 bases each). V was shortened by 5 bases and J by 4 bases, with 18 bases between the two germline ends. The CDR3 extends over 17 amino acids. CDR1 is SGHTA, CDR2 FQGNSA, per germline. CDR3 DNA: TGTGCCAGCAGCCTAAATGCCGGGACGAACGGGGCCAACGTCCTGACTTTC. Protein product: CASSLNAGTNGANVLTF. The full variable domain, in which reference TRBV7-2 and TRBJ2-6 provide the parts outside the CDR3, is GAGVSQSPSNKVTEKGKDVELRCDPISGHTALYWYRQSLGQGLEFLIYFQGNSAPDKSGLPSDRFSAERTGGSVSTLTIQRTQQEDSAVYLCASSLNAGTNGANVLTFGAGSRLTVL.

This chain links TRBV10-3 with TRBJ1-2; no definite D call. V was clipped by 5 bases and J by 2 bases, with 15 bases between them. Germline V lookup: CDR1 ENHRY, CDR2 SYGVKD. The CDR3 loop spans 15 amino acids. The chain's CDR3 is CAISRTPEVNYGYTF. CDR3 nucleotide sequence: TGTGCCATCAGTCGCACCCCCGAAGTGAACTATGGCTACACCTTC.

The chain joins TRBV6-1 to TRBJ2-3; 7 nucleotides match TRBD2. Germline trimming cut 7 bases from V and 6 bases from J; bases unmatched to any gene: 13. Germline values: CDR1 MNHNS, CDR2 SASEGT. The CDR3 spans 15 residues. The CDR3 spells CASKGEAGPQDTQYF. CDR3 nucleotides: TGTGCCAGCAAAGGTGAAGCGGGGCCGCAGGATACGCAGTATTTT.

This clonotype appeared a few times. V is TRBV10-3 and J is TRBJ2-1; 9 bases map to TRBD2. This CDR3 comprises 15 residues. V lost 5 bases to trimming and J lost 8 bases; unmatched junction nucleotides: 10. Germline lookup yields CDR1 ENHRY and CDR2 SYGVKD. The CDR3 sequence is CAISRGLASFDEQFF. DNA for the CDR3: TGTGCCATCAGTCGGGGACTAGCCAGTTTCGATGAGCAGTTCTTC.

The CDR3 loop reads CSADRVGYGYTF. Here the CDR3 DNA reads TGCAGTGCTGACAGGGTTGGCTATGGCTACACCTTC. The V gene is TRBV20-1, the J gene TRBJ1-2; 7 bases fit TRBD1. Germline values: CDR1 DFQATT, CDR2 SNEGSKA (reference sequence). This CDR3 is built from 12 residues. J lost 4 bases, V lost 5 bases, and 4 bases had no gene match.

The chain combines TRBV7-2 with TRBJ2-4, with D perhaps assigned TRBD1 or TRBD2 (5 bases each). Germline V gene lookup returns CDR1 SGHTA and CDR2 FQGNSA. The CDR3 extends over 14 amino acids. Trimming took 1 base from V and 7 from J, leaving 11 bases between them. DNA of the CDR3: TGTGCCAGCAGCTTAGGAGGGGCTGGGAACATTCAGTACTTC. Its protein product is CASSLGGAGNIQYF.

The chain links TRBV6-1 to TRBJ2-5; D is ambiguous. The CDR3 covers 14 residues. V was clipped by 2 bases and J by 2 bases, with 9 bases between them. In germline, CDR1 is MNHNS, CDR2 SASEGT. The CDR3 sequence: CASSESLPQETQYF. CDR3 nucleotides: TGTGCCAGCAGTGAAAGTTTACCACAAGAGACCCAGTACTTC.

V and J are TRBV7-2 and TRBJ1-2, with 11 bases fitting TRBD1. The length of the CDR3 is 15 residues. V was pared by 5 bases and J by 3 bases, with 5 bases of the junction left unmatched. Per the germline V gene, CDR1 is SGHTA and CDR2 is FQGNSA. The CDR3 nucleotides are TGTGCCAGCAGCGAGGGACAGGGGGTTTACTATGGCTACACCTTC. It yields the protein CASSEGQGVYYGYTF.

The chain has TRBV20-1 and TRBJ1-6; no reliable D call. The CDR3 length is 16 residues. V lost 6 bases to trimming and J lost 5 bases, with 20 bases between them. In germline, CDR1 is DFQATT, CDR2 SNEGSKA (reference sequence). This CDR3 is CSARHSGFGDNSPLHF. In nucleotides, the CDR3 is TGCAGTGCCCGACATTCGGGGTTCGGGGATAATTCACCCCTCCACTTT.

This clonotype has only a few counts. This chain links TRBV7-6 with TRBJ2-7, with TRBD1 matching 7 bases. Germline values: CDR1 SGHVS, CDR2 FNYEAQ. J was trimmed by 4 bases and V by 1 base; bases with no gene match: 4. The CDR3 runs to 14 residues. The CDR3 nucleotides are TGTGCCAGCAGCTTAGTAGGGGGCGGGTACGAGCAGTACTTC. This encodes CASSLVGGGYEQYF.

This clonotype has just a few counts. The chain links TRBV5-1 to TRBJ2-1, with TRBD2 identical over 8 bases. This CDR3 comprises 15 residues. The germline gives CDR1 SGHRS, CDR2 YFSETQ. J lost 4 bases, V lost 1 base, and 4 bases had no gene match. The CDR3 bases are TGCGCCAGCAGCTTGTCAGCGGGGGAATACAATGAGCAGTTCTTC. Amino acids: CASSLSAGEYNEQFF.

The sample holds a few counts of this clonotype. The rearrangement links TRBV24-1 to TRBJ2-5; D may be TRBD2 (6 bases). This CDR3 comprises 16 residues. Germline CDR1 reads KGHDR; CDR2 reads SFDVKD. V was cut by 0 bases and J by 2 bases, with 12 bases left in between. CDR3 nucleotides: TGTGCCACCAGTGATTTGGGGGCGGGACTTCAAGAGACCCAGTACTTC. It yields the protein CATSDLGAGLQETQYF.

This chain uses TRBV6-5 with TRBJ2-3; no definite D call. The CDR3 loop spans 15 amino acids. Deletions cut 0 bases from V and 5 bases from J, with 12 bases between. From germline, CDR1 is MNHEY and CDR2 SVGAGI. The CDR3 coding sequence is TGTGCCAGCAGTTACTCTTACAGCCCTCGAGATACGCAGTATTTT. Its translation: CASSYSYSPRDTQYF.

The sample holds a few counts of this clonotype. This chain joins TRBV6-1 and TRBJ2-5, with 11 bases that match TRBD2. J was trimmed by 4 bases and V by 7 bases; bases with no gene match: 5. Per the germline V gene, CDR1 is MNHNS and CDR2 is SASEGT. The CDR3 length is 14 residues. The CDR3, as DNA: TGTGCCAGCACCACTAGCGGGGGCCCAGAGACCCAGTACTTC. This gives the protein CASTTSGGPETQYF.

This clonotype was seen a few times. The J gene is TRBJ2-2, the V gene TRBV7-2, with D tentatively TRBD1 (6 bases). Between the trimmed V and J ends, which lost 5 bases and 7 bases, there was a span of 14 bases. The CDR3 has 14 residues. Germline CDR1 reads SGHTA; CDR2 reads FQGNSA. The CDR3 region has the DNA TGTGCCAGCAGCCAACAGGGTCAACACGGGGAGCTGTTTTTT. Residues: CASSQQGQHGELFF.

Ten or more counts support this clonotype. CDR3 sequence reads: CASSPRTLGTEAFF. The CDR3 nucleotides are TGTGCCAGCAGCCCCCGGACCCTAGGGACTGAAGCTTTCTTT. The chain couples TRBV7-2 to TRBJ1-1; D remains ambiguous. Germline V CDR1 and CDR2: SGHTA, FQGNSA. CDR3 size: 14 residues. Trimming shortened V by 5 bases and J by 5 bases, and 15 bases separated the two germline ends.

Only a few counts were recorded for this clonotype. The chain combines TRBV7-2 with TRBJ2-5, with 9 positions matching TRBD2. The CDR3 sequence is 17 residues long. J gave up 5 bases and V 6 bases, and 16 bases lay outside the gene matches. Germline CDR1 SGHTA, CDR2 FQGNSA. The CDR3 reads CASRGGGARMGWETQYF. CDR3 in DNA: TGTGCCAGCAGAGGCGGGGGGGCGAGGATGGGGTGGGAGACCCAGTACTTC.

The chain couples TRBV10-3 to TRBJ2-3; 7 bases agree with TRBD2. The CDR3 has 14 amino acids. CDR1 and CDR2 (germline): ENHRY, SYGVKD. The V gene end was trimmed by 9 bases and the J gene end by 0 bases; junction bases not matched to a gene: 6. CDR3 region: CAISWEGSTDTQYF. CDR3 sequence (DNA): TGTGCCATTAGCTGGGAGGGTAGCACAGATACGCAGTATTTT.